The clone carrying this T cell receptor (beta chain) came up a few times. Its specificity is not known. The data originate from a study of T-cell memory formation after mild COVID-19. Whole-study results and caveats: Of the contracting clones, CD4+ ones lay mainly in CM and EM, and CD8+ ones in EMRA.

The CDR3 loop spans 15 amino acids. Germline V gene sequence: CDR1 MGHDK, CDR2 SYGVNS. V lost 8 bases and J lost 2, with 19 bases in between. TCRdb re-derived calls from the 5' RACE reads in MiXCR, one entry per CDR3 protein. The sample holds over 350,000 distinct CDR3 sequences, more than 15% seen once. Material for sequencing was PBMCs or a T cell subset sorted from them (not recorded which). The source is a man aged 18-30 years who had mild COVID-19 (a few samples of this study predate the infection). Cell type and time point are not known. The chain uses TRBV25-1 and TRBJ2-7, with D unresolved. CDR3 sequence reads: CASLRQVPLPYEQYF. The CDR3 DNA follows: TGTGCCAGCCTGAGGCAAGTGCCCTTACCCTACGAGCAGTACTTC.